The 30 T cell receptor beta chains in this list originate from one sample, sequenced in a study of T cell changes during pregnancy in multiple sclerosis. Data came from immunoSEQ multiplex PCR; TCRdb stores just in-frame clones and leaves some out. The sample yields 20,000 to 25,000 clones, about 88% seen once. The sample in question was CD8+ T cells from peripheral blood mononuclear cells, obtained after pregnancy. These receptors originate from a female donor with multiple sclerosis, enrolled in a pregnancy study.

The rearrangement links TRBV2 to TRBJ2-1; 13 nucleotides match TRBD2. Germline trimming cut 3 bases from V and 8 bases from J; bases unmatched to any gene: 16. This CDR3 region has 19 residues. In germline, CDR1 is SNHLY, CDR2 FYNNEI. The CDR3 reads CASSEGGLAGEGGIDEQFF. The CDR3 DNA sequence: TGTGCCAGCAGTGAGGGTGGACTAGCGGGAGAAGGGGGTATTGATGAGCAGTTCTTC.

Turning to this clone: Other DNA sequences within the sample encode an identical CDR3. V is TRBV5-6 and J is TRBJ2-3, with D unclear. CDR1 is SGHDT and CDR2 is YYEEEE in the germline V gene. The CDR3 has 11 residues. V was cut by 1 base and J by 6 bases, with 3 bases left in between. In DNA form, the CDR3 reads TGTGCCAGCAGCTTGCGGGATACGCAGTATTTT. This gives the protein CASSLRDTQYF.

This clone has more than one count but fewer than ten. The J gene is TRBJ1-1, the V gene TRBV16; D might be TRBD1 (6 bases). Germline CDR1 KGHSY, CDR2 FQNENV. The length of the CDR3 is 12 residues. The V end was cut by 4 bases, the J end by 7 bases, with 10 bases between. The CDR3 region has the DNA TGTGCCAGCAGCCCGGACAGCAGTGAAGCTTTCTTT. Amino acid sequence: CASSPDSSEAFF.

The chain recombines TRBV4-3 with TRBJ2-2, with 7 bases that match TRBD1. With V trimmed by 1 base and J by 5 bases, 4 bases remained unmatched. This CDR3 region has 15 residues. Germline V gives CDR1 LGHNA, CDR2 YSLEER. CDR3 DNA: TGCGCCAGCAGCCAAGGACAGGGTATGACCGGGGAGCTGTTTTTT. It yields the protein CASSQGQGMTGELFF.

This rearrangement joins TRBV19 to TRBJ2-1; D may be TRBD2 (6 bases). The V and J ends lost 4 bases and 5 bases respectively, with 15 bases between them. The CDR3 has 15 amino acids. CDR1 and CDR2 (germline): LNHDA, SQIVND (reference sequence). CDR3 nucleotides: TGTGCCAGTAGTAGACGGGAGACGCCCGACAATGAGCAGTTCTTC. Its protein is CASSRRETPDNEQFF.

The rearrangement joins TRBV11-2 to TRBJ2-3, with a possible D match to TRBD2 (6 bases). CDR3 length equals 16 residues. Germline V CDR1 and CDR2: SGHAT, FQNNGV. V lost 2 bases and J lost 5, with 17 bases in between. The CDR3 reads CASSLPRDLVEDTQYF. DNA for the CDR3: TGTGCCAGCAGCTTACCCCGGGACTTAGTGGAAGATACGCAGTATTTT.

The genes are TRBV13 and TRBJ2-3; 12 positions match TRBD2. The CDR3 runs 14 residues. With V trimmed by 6 bases and J by 5 bases, 3 bases remained unmatched. Germline CDR1 reads PRHDT; CDR2 reads FYEKMQ (reference sequence). The CDR3 sequence: CASSRTSGIDTQYF. DNA for the CDR3: TGTGCCAGCAGTCGGACTAGCGGGATAGATACGCAGTATTTT.

V usage is TRBV19 and J usage is TRBJ2-7; D might be TRBD2 (6 bases). The CDR3 contains 17 residues. V lost 3 bases, J lost 2 bases, and 20 bases lay in between. The germline gives CDR1 LNHDA, CDR2 SQIVND (reference sequence). CDR3 coding DNA: TGTGCCAGTAGTATCACCGTCTGGCAGGGACTTACCTACGAGCAGTACTTC. Its translation: CASSITVWQGLTYEQYF.

This chain uses TRBV5-5 with TRBJ2-7, with TRBD2 matching 9 bases. J was trimmed by 1 base and V by 7 bases; bases with no gene match: 6. The CDR3 consists of 14 residues. The V gene's germline CDR1 is SGHKS and CDR2 YYEKEE (reference sequence). This CDR3 is CASRGTSLSYEQYF. The CDR3 bases are TGTGCCAGCCGAGGGACTAGCCTATCCTACGAGCAGTACTTC.

The chain is built from TRBV10-1 and TRBJ2-7; 10 bases line up with TRBD2. The V and J ends lost 10 bases and 5 bases, in that order; junction bases with no gene match: 8. This CDR3 region has 13 residues. Germline-derived CDR1 and CDR2 are WNHNN and SYGVQD (reference sequence). The CDR3 here is CAKREAGGDEQYF. The CDR3 DNA reads as TGCGCCAAAAGGGAAGCGGGGGGGGACGAGCAGTACTTC.

The J gene is TRBJ2-3, the V gene TRBV9; TRBD1 is a possible D gene (5 bases). There are 13 residues in the CDR3. Per the germline V gene, CDR1 is SGDLS and CDR2 is YYNGEE. V was cut by 0 bases and J by 9 bases, with 11 bases left in between. The DNA of the CDR3 is TGTGCCAGCAGCGTAGGGGGCCTGGCCACGCAGTATTTT. This encodes CASSVGGLATQYF.

The chain couples TRBV7-9 to TRBJ1-2; 8 positions agree with TRBD1. Trimming at V came to 1 base and at J to 6 bases, leaving 7 bases not matched to a gene. The CDR3 length is 15 residues. Germline CDR1 and CDR2: SEHNR and FQNEAQ (reference sequence). The CDR3 nucleotides are TGTGCCAGCAGCTTAGGGGCCGGACAGGGTCATGGCTACACCTTC. Protein sequence: CASSLGAGQGHGYTF. Complete variable domain (other parts from reference TRBV7-9 and TRBJ1-2): DTGVSQNPRHKITKRGQNVTFRCDPISEHNRLYWYRQTLGQGPEFLTYFQNEAQLEKSRLLSDRFSAERPKGSFSTLEIQRTEQGDSAMYLCASSLGAGQGHGYTFGSGTRLTVV.

This chain joins TRBV27 and TRBJ2-7; D is perhaps TRBD2 (5 bases). The CDR3 is made up of 13 amino acids. Germline V gene data show CDR1 as MNHEY and CDR2 as SMNVEV (reference sequence). The V end was cut by 5 bases, the J end by 0 bases, with 8 bases between. The CDR3 nucleotides read TGTGCCAGCAGTACCGGGATCTCCTACGAGCAGTACTTC. It translates to CASSTGISYEQYF.

The V call is TRBV29-1, the J call TRBJ2-7; 7 bases match TRBD2. Germline V gene lookup returns CDR1 SQVTM and CDR2 ANQGSEA. V shed 3 bases, J shed 6 bases, and the junction held 5 bases outside the gene matches. The CDR3 runs 12 residues. The CDR3 loop is CSVEGGRGEQYF. CDR3 DNA sequence: TGCAGCGTTGAGGGAGGGAGGGGCGAGCAGTACTTC.

This clone was detected only a few times. The chain combines TRBV6-5 with TRBJ2-7; 12 nucleotides match TRBD2. CDR1 is MNHEY, CDR2 SVGAGI, per germline. The J segment lost 4 bases and the V segment lost 6 bases, leaving 4 bases of the junction unmatched. The CDR3 contains 14 residues. The CDR3 region is CASSGGLAGYEQYF. CDR3 nucleotides: TGTGCCAGCAGCGGGGGACTAGCGGGTTACGAGCAGTACTTC.

J is TRBJ2-7 and V is TRBV28, with no clear D. The V gene's germline CDR1 is MDHEN and CDR2 SYDVKM. There are 14 residues in the CDR3. Trimming took 9 bases from V and 1 from J, leaving 16 bases between them. CDR3 in DNA: TGTGCCAGTACCGAACTCCTGTTTTCCTACGAGCAGTACTTC. Its protein is CASTELLFSYEQYF.

This clone showed up just once. V gene TRBV2 combines with J gene TRBJ1-1; the match to TRBD1 covers 7 bases. V shed 3 bases and J 5 bases; nucleotides not matched to a gene: 3. There are 13 residues in the CDR3. The germline V gene has CDR1 SNHLY and CDR2 FYNNEI. The CDR3 loop reads CASSEGQKTEAFF. DNA for the CDR3: TGTGCCAGCAGTGAGGGACAGAAAACTGAAGCTTTCTTT.

This chain connects TRBV7-2 to TRBJ1-1; D may be TRBD1 (5 bases). The CDR3 is 14 residues long. Per germline, CDR1 SGHTA and CDR2 FQGNSA. V was trimmed by 3 bases and J by 5 bases, leaving 13 bases between them. The CDR3 spells CASSLGGRKTEAFF. The CDR3 DNA sequence: TGTGCCAGCAGCTTGGGGGGAAGGAAGACTGAAGCTTTCTTT.

V and J are TRBV30 and TRBJ1-3; TRBD1 aligns across 8 bases. This CDR3 is 14 amino acids long. V shed 7 bases, J shed 0 bases, and the junction held 5 bases outside the gene matches. In germline, CDR1 is GTSNPN, CDR2 SVGIG (reference sequence). The CDR3 sequence is CALGQVNSGNTIYF. Written as DNA, the CDR3 is TGTGCCTTGGGACAGGTTAACTCTGGAAACACCATATATTTT.

This clone was recorded only once. The chain joins TRBV14 to TRBJ2-1; D ambiguous. Germline-derived CDR1 and CDR2 are SGHDN and FVKESK. The CDR3 consists of 16 residues. The germline V and J ends were trimmed by 0 bases and 4 bases, with 13 bases remaining between them. This CDR3 reads CASSQETIQNYNEQFF. CDR3 DNA sequence: TGTGCCAGCAGCCAAGAAACTATCCAAAATTACAATGAGCAGTTCTTC.

This clone rates as medium-sized (0.01 to 0.1%). The chain links TRBV6-5 to TRBJ2-5; maybe TRBD2 (6 bases). The CDR3 loop spans 13 amino acids. V lost 6 bases to trimming and J lost 7 bases, with 15 bases between them. In germline, CDR1 is MNHEY, CDR2 SVGAGI. This CDR3 is CASSKGPEGTQYF. In nucleotides, the CDR3 is TGTGCCAGCAGCAAGGGACCGGAGGGGACCCAGTACTTC.

This clone has at least ten counts. The rearrangement links TRBV5-1 to TRBJ2-7; 9 bases are shared with TRBD2. The CDR3 is 16 amino acids. Germline lookup yields CDR1 SGHRS and CDR2 YFSETQ. V dropped 0 bases and J dropped 0; count of bases not matched to a gene: 4. CDR3: CASSLGRSGSSYEQYF. CDR3 nucleotides: TGCGCCAGCAGCTTGGGGCGTAGCGGGAGCTCCTACGAGCAGTACTTC.

Comments on this clone: In the same sample, other DNA sequences code for this CDR3. The chain combines TRBV5-4 with TRBJ2-7, with TRBD2 as a possible D gene (6 bases). The CDR3 consists of 13 residues. Trimming took 1 base from V and 5 from J, leaving 10 bases between them. Germline V gene lookup returns CDR1 SGHNT and CDR2 YYREEE (reference sequence). CDR3 DNA: TGTGCCAGCAGCTTGTGGGGGGTGGACGAGCAGTACTTC. Translation gives CASSLWGVDEQYF.

The CDR3 region has the DNA TGTGCCAGCAGCTTAGGTTTGCAGGAGGGCTACGAGCAGTACTTC. Translation: CASSLGLQEGYEQYF. The chain recombines TRBV7-8 with TRBJ2-7; weak D call: TRBD2 (6 bases). Trimming pared 1 base from V and 3 bases from J, leaving 13 bases between. The CDR3 has 15 residues. The V gene's germline CDR1 is SGHVS and CDR2 FQNEAQ.

This chain connects TRBV4-3 to TRBJ1-5; D is undetermined. This CDR3 has 14 amino acids. Trimming took 0 bases from V and 6 from J, leaving 9 bases between them. Germline V gene lookup returns CDR1 LGHNA and CDR2 YSLEER. This CDR3 is CASSQDETGQPQHF. The CDR3 region has the DNA TGCGCCAGCAGCCAAGATGAGACGGGTCAGCCCCAGCATTTT.

This sequence joins TRBV13 and TRBJ2-1; 7 nucleotides line up with TRBD2. The V gene end was trimmed by 4 bases and the J gene end by 1 base; junction bases not matched to a gene: 7. This CDR3 has 16 amino acids. The germline CDR1 and CDR2 sequences are PRHDT and FYEKMQ (reference sequence). The CDR3 nucleotides read TGTGCCAGCAGCTCCGGGCTGGGGGGGTCCTACAATGAGCAGTTCTTC. Protein product: CASSSGLGGSYNEQFF.

The chain carries TRBV18 and TRBJ1-1; D remains unclear. The CDR3 spans 14 residues. Germline V gives CDR1 KGHSH, CDR2 LQKENI. Trimming shortened V by 2 bases and J by 9 bases, and 16 bases separated the two germline ends. CDR3 DNA sequence: TGTGCCAGCTCACCATGGATCCCACAGAGAAAAGCTTTCTTT. It specifies CASSPWIPQRKAFF.

The DNA of the CDR3 is TGTGCCAGCTCGACGACAGGGATGGGGAATGAGCAGTTCTTC. Translated, it gives CASSTTGMGNEQFF. The gene calls are TRBV27 and TRBJ2-1; 7 bases are a match to TRBD1. Trimming removed 8 bases from V and 7 bases from J; junction bases left unmatched: 11. CDR3 length equals 14 residues. CDR1 is MNHEY, CDR2 SMNVEV, per germline (reference sequence).

This clone was seen a handful of times. The gene calls are TRBV5-4 and TRBJ2-7; 8 positions agree with TRBD2. V trimming: 4 bases; J trimming: 6 bases; junction bases outside the gene matches: 18. CDR3 size: 17 residues. Germline V gene lookup returns CDR1 SGHNT and CDR2 YYREEE (reference sequence). The CDR3, as DNA: TGTGCCAGCAGCCTATCGGGGGGGTTTCTGGGGGCATCCGAGCAGTACTTC. It codes for CASSLSGGFLGASEQYF.

This clone rates as medium-sized. V usage is TRBV6-1 and J usage is TRBJ2-1; 10 bases fit TRBD1. V dropped 4 bases and J dropped 3; count of bases not matched to a gene: 6. The V gene's germline CDR1 is MNHNS and CDR2 SASEGT. The CDR3 spans 16 residues. The CDR3: CASSGTGTGDYNEQFF. The CDR3 coding sequence is TGTGCCAGCAGTGGTACCGGGACAGGGGACTACAATGAGCAGTTCTTC.